One T cell receptor (beta chain) is described in this entry. What it recognizes is unknown. The sample comes from a study of metastatic and nonmetastatic thyroid tumors. Study-wide background: Repertoires of blood and of tissue (tumor or nodule) from malignant and benign thyroid patients were compared. Study-level points and caveats: Versus benign nodules, malignant thyroid tumors reportedly had significantly higher TCR beta diversity, in blood and tumor.

No treatment had been given to any patient before thyroid surgery. Original data processing: What underpinned the distant-metastasis classifier for papillary thyroid cancer was the set of CDR3 differences across clinicopathological groups. TCRdb reprocessed the PCR reads using MiXCR. The V and J calls follow TCRdb's processing rather than the paper's. The table shows around 23,000 clones, with about a quarter occurring only once. V shed 3 bases and J shed 5 bases, with 7 bases lying between them. This CDR3 contains 13 residues. Germline V gives CDR1 MRHNA, CDR2 SNTAGT. The rearrangement links TRBV6-4 to TRBJ2-2; possibly TRBD1 for D (6 bases). The sequenced sample was blood. The TCR comes from a male donor with papillary thyroid cancer or a benign thyroid nodule (not recorded which). Some clones in this sample may be carry-over from other donors' samples. CDR3 in amino acids: CASSEGTTGELFF. The CDR3 region has the DNA TGTGCCAGCAGTGAGGGGACAACCGGGGAGCTGTTTTTT.